These 20 T cell receptor beta chains were sequenced from one sample in a study of T cells in Graves' hyperthyroidism and ophthalmopathy. What was amplified from RNA transcripts were TCR beta CDR3 regions. RT-PCR in the first round (using the HTBI primer set) targeted the TCR CDR3. TCRdb fed the multiplex PCR reads into MiXCR, producing one record per CDR3 protein. Of more than 300,000 distinct CDR3 sequences listed, about 17% were seen once; the top ten hold approximately 30%. Material for sequencing was blood. These TCRs come from a woman in her thirties with Graves' hyperthyroidism that later progressed to Graves' ophthalmopathy.

The chain employs TRBV9 and TRBJ2-1; 11 nucleotides line up with TRBD2. The CDR3 has 16 residues. Germline V gives CDR1 SGDLS, CDR2 YYNGEE. The J segment lost 2 bases and the V segment lost 0 bases, leaving 1 base of the junction unmatched. CDR3 nucleotide sequence: TGTGCCAGCAGCGTAGTAGCGGGGGGGACCTACAATGAGCAGTTCTTC. Translation gives CASSVVAGGTYNEQFF.

This clonotype was recorded a few times. The V call is TRBV12-3 or TRBV12-4, the J call TRBJ1-3, with D tentatively TRBD1 (5 bases). The CDR3 extends over 13 amino acids. Trimming removed 6 bases at V and 0 bases at J, with 6 bases between. CDR3 coding DNA: TGTGCCAGCAGGGGGCCCTCTGGAAACACCATATATTTT. This codes for CASRGPSGNTIYF.

This clonotype was detected many times. The chain couples TRBV6-1 to TRBJ1-6; TRBD1 agrees at 9 bases. The germline gives CDR1 MNHNS, CDR2 SASEGT. CDR3 length: 15 residues. The trim removed 3 bases at V and 9 bases at J, leaving 6 bases unmatched. CDR3 amino acids: CASSEGTGWASPLHF. CDR3 DNA sequence: TGTGCCAGCAGTGAGGGGACAGGGTGGGCTTCACCCCTCCACTTT.

This clonotype was counted many times. The chain recombines TRBV6-1 with TRBJ1-1; 9 nucleotides match TRBD1. Per the germline V gene, CDR1 is MNHNS and CDR2 is SASEGT. The CDR3 runs to 13 residues. J lost 5 bases, V lost 6 bases, and 4 bases had no gene match. The CDR3 DNA is TGTGCCAGCAGAGAGGGACAGGGAACTGAAGCTTTCTTT. Translated: CASREGQGTEAFF.

The chain carries TRBV9 and TRBJ2-3; TRBD1 agrees at 7 bases. The CDR3 loop spans 18 amino acids. V was clipped by 2 bases and J by 5 bases; unmatched bases: 17. Germline V gene lookup returns CDR1 SGDLS and CDR2 YYNGEE. For the CDR3, the DNA is TGTGCCAGCAGCGTGGGTAGGGGGCTCGGGAACCACCTAGATACGCAGTATTTT. This codes for CASSVGRGLGNHLDTQYF.

Ten or more counts support this clonotype. V is TRBV7-9 and J is TRBJ1-1, with D hard to call. V dropped 5 bases and J dropped 4 bases, with 20 bases sitting between them. Germline CDR1 and CDR2: SEHNR and FQNEAQ (reference sequence). CDR3 size: 16 residues. The CDR3 loop reads CASSISWGGFGTEAFF. The CDR3 nucleotides are TGTGCCAGCAGCATCAGCTGGGGAGGTTTTGGCACTGAAGCTTTCTTT.

This clonotype was observed at least ten times. V is TRBV20-1 and J is TRBJ2-1, with D hard to call. V lost 4 bases, J lost 6 bases, and 13 bases lay in between. The germline gives CDR1 DFQATT, CDR2 SNEGSKA (reference sequence). CDR3 length equals 13 residues. The CDR3 bases are TGCAGTGCTATATACTTAAGGCGCAATGAGCAGTTCTTC. It encodes CSAIYLRRNEQFF.

Ten or more counts support this clonotype. The chain recombines TRBV11-2 with TRBJ2-5, with D perhaps being TRBD1 or TRBD2 (5 bases each). Germline V gene lookup returns CDR1 SGHAT and CDR2 FQNNGV. The germline V and J ends were trimmed by 2 bases and 6 bases, with 10 bases remaining between them. The CDR3 has 13 residues. Here the CDR3 DNA reads TGTGCCAGCAGCTTATGGGGGTTGAAGACCCAGTACTTC. Translating gives CASSLWGLKTQYF.

The chain joins TRBV2 to TRBJ2-3; no firm D call. This CDR3 has 16 residues. Per the germline V gene, CDR1 is SNHLY and CDR2 is FYNNEI. Trimming removed 2 bases from V and 0 bases from J, with 12 bases in between. CDR3 in DNA: TGTGCCAGCAGTGAATCGGGCAATCCTAGCACAGATACGCAGTATTTT. Residues: CASSESGNPSTDTQYF.

This clonotype has a count of ten or more. This chain joins TRBV27 and TRBJ2-1; 11 bases match TRBD1. This CDR3 is built from 19 residues. The germline V gene has CDR1 MNHEY and CDR2 SMNVEV (reference sequence). J was trimmed by 12 bases and V by 5 bases; bases with no gene match: 24. In DNA form, the CDR3 reads TGTGCCAGCAGTAATAACTCAGGGTTTGGACAGGGGGCTGAGTGGGGGCAGTTCTTC. Protein sequence: CASSNNSGFGQGAEWGQFF.

The chain links TRBV12-3 or TRBV12-4 to TRBJ1-2; D gene ambiguous. V was pared by 3 bases and J by 6 bases, with 14 bases between. The CDR3 is 14 amino acids. CDR3 sequence reads: CASSLSFGVDGYTF. In DNA, the CDR3 is TGTGCCAGCAGTTTGAGTTTCGGGGTGGATGGCTACACCTTC.

The chain has TRBV6-1 and TRBJ1-2, with TRBD1 matching over 8 bases. After removal of 6 bases from V and 9 bases from J, the junction contained 12 bases not matched to a gene. Germline lookup yields CDR1 MNHNS and CDR2 SASEGT. This CDR3 has 14 amino acids. The CDR3 loop is CASSSSGTGVSYTF. The CDR3 DNA is TGTGCCAGCAGCTCTTCCGGGACAGGAGTTAGCTACACCTTC.

In its sample, this clonotype was seen many times. The chain uses TRBV6-1 and TRBJ2-6; no firm D call. The germline V gene encodes CDR1 MNHNS and CDR2 SASEGT. The CDR3 runs 14 residues. V shed 5 bases and J shed 0 bases, with 5 bases lying between them. CDR3 sequence: CASSSTSGANVLTF. The CDR3, as DNA: TGTGCCAGCAGTTCTACCTCTGGGGCCAACGTCCTGACTTTC.

This clonotype was seen only a few times. The chain recombines TRBV6-5 with TRBJ1-2; 10 bases are shared with TRBD1. Trimming cost V 0 bases and J 10 bases; bases outside gene matches: 5. Germline loops: CDR1 MNHEY, CDR2 SVGAGI. The CDR3 is 14 amino acids. CDR3 nucleotides: TGTGCCAGCAGTTACTCCGGGACAGGGGAAGTCTACACCTTC. It encodes CASSYSGTGEVYTF.

This clonotype was detected ten times or more. J is TRBJ2-2 and V is TRBV15; D is perhaps TRBD1 (5 bases). From germline, CDR1 is LNHNV and CDR2 YYDKDF (reference sequence). The CDR3 sequence is 16 residues long. The V end was cut by 1 base, the J end by 3 bases, with 12 bases between. This CDR3 reads CATSRVQVTHTGELFF. CDR3 DNA: TGTGCCACCAGCAGAGTACAGGTGACGCACACCGGGGAGCTGTTTTTT.

The rearrangement joins TRBV2 to TRBJ2-5, with 9 nucleotides matching TRBD1. In germline, CDR1 is SNHLY, CDR2 FYNNEI. This CDR3 has 14 amino acids. Unmatched junction bases numbered 5, after V lost 4 bases and J lost 5 bases. CDR3 bases: TGTGCCAGCAGTGCGGGACAGGGTAGGGAGACCCAGTACTTC. It translates to CASSAGQGRETQYF.

This clonotype has a handful of counts. This sequence joins TRBV6-5 and TRBJ2-5; 11 bases are shared with TRBD2. J gave up 2 bases and V 2 bases, and 4 bases lay outside the gene matches. This CDR3 is built from 16 residues. From germline, CDR1 is MNHEY and CDR2 SVGAGI. The CDR3 DNA reads as TGTGCCAGCAGTTACCCCCTAGCGGGAGGTCAAGAGACCCAGTACTTC. It encodes CASSYPLAGGQETQYF.

This clonotype came up many times. The chain uses TRBV6-1 and TRBJ2-1, with D possibly matching TRBD2 (6 bases). Trimming removed 4 bases from V and 9 bases from J, with 22 bases in between. The CDR3 sequence is 16 residues long. Germline lookup yields CDR1 MNHNS and CDR2 SASEGT. CDR3 in DNA: TGTGCCAGCAGTGGTAATAGCGGCTATTCAGTGGGTGAGCAGTTCTTC. It specifies CASSGNSGYSVGEQFF.

The V call is TRBV7-9, the J call TRBJ2-7, with D hard to call. This CDR3 contains 12 residues. The germline V and J ends were trimmed by 6 bases and 7 bases, with 13 bases remaining between them. CDR1 SEHNR and CDR2 FQNEAQ come from the germline V gene (reference sequence). CDR3 DNA: TGTGCCAGCAGTCCCAACCTCTGGGAGCAGTACTTC. Translation gives CASSPNLWEQYF.

The V call is TRBV6-5, the J call TRBJ2-1, with 7 nucleotides matching TRBD1. The CDR3 consists of 16 residues. V was clipped by 0 bases and J by 4 bases; unmatched bases: 6. Germline CDR1 reads MNHEY; CDR2 reads SVGAGI. The CDR3 nucleotides are TGTGCCAGCAGTTACTCCGAGACAGGGCTGTACAATGAGCAGTTCTTC. This sequence encodes CASSYSETGLYNEQFF.